This record covers a single T cell receptor (beta chain). What it binds is not known. Gene names and germline match the mouse. The CDR3 end is not reached by the read, which stops 4 residues before it; the germline J gene fills it in. Trimming removed 4 bases from V and 2 bases from J, with 9 bases in between. The germline V gene encodes CDR1 FNHDT and CDR2 SITEND (reference sequence). CDR3 size: 13 residues. This sample stems from a study of CD8+ T cells in alopecia areata. Study-level results: Mouse data revealed clearer TCR sharing than patient data did, a gap possibly tied to HLA. Higher clonality than in normal scalp was seen in lesional scalp, especially alopecia totalis/universalis.

RNA was isolated and reverse transcribed to cDNA, the sequencing template. Assay used: immunoSEQ multiplex PCR; TCRdb lists only in-frame clones, some missing. There are approximately 110,000 clones in the sample, none observed a single time. V usage is TRBV19 and J usage is TRBJ1-2, with no clear D. Sequenced: lesional skin. The TCR was taken from a C3H/HeJ mouse with alopecia areata. As its MHC haplotype, the strain has H2-k. CDR3 DNA, as far as it was read: TGTGCCAGCAGTTCCAGACATAACTCC. Encoded protein: CASSSRHNS. The full CDR3 sequence reads CASSSRHNSDYTF. Filled out from reference TRBV19 and TRBJ1-2, the complete variable domain reads GGIITQTPKFLIGQEGQKLTLKCQQNFNHDTMYWYRQDSGKGLRLIYYSITENDLQKGDLSEGYDASREKKSSFSLTVTSAQKNEMAVFLCASSSRHNSDYTFGSGTRLLVI.